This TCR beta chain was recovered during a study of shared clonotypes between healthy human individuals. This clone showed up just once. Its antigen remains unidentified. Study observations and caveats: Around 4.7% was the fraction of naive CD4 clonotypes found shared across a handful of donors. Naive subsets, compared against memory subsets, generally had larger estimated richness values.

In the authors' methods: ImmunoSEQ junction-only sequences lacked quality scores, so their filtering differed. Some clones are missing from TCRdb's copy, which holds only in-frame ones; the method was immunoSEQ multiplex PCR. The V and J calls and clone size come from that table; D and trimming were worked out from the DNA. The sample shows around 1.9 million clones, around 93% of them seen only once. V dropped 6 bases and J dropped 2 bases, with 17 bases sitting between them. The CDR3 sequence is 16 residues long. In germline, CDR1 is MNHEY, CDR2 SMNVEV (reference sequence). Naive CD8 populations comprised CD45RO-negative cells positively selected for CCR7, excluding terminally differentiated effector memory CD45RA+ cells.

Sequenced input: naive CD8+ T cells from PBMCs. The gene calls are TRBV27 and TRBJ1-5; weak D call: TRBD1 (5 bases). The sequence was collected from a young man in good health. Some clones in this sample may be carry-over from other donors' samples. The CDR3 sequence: CASSLGAGFGNQPQHF. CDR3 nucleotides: TGTGCCAGCAGCCTTGGGGCGGGGTTCGGCAATCAGCCCCAGCATTTT.